This T cell receptor (beta chain) came from a study of control samples from healthy donors and cancer patients. Only in-frame clones appear in the TCRdb table, and some are missing; sequencing was by immunoSEQ multiplex PCR. The repertoire holds about 150,000 clones, with 90% to 95% as singletons. The sequencing sample was made of blood. This sequence was found in a man between 18 and 35 years old in good health.

In DNA form, the CDR3 reads TGTGCCAGCAGGAGCGGGCAGGGGAGCACTGAAGCTTTCTTT. Residues: CASRSGQGSTEAFF. The V and J genes are TRBV9 and TRBJ1-1; TRBD1 is a possible D gene (6 bases). Germline CDR1 and CDR2: SGDLS and YYNGEE. Between the trimmed V and J ends, which lost 5 bases and 4 bases, there was a span of 15 bases. There are 14 residues in the CDR3.